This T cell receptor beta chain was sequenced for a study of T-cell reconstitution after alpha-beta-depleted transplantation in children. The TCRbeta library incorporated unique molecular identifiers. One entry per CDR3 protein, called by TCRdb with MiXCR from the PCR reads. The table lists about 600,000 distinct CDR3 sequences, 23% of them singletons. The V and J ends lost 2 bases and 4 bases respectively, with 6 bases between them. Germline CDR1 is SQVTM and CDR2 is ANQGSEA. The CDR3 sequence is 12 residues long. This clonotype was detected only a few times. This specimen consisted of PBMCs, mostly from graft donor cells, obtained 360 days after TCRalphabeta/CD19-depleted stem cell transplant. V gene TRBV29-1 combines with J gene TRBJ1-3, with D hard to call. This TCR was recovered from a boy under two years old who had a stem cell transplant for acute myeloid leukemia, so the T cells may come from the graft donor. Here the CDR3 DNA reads TGCAGCGTTGAACTCGGGGGAAACACCATATATTTT. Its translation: CSVELGGNTIYF.